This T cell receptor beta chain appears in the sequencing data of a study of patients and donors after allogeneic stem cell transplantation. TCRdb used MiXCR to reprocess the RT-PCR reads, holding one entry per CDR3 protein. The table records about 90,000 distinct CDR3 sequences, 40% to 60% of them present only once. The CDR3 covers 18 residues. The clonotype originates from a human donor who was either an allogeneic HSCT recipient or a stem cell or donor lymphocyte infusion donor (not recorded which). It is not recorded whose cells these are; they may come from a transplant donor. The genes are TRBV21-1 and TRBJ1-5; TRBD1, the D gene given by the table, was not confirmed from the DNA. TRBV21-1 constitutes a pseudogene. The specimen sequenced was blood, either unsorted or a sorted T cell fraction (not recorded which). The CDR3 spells CASSKAPLGGGPLQPQHF. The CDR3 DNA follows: TGTGCCAGCAGCAAAGCTCCTTTGGGTGGGGGGCCTCTTCAGCCCCAGCATTTT.